A selection of T cell receptor beta chains follows, all from one sample in a study of CD8 T cells in Susac syndrome. From the immunoSEQ multiplex PCR reads, TCRdb called clonotypes with MiXCR, one entry per CDR3 protein. The sample includes 60,000 to 75,000 distinct CDR3 sequences, 95% of them seen just once. Sequencing used CD8+ T cells from PBMCs. All receptors derive from a human donor in good health. The CDR3 runs from the conserved cysteine through the conserved F or W. A D gene is named only where the DNA matches it firmly. Only some rows state a clone size, as once, few, many or a class for expanded clones.

v_call: TRBV7-9
d_call: TRBD2
j_call: TRBJ2-4
clone_size: -
cdr3_aa: CASSFISLAGAEGKNIQYF
cdr3_nt: TGTGCCAGCAGCTTCATTTCCCTAGCGGGGGCCGAGGGCAAAAACATTCAGTACTTC

v_call: TRBV6-5
d_call: -
j_call: TRBJ2-3
clone_size: -
cdr3_aa: CASSWSAGADTQYF
cdr3_nt: TGTGCCAGCAGTTGGAGCGCCGGGGCCGATACGCAGTATTTT

v_call: TRBV13
d_call: TRBD1
j_call: TRBJ2-7
clone_size: -
cdr3_aa: CASSSLRDSPSQF
cdr3_nt: TGTGCCAGCAGCTCCCTCCGGGACAGCCCATCCCAATTC

v_call: TRBV29-1
d_call: TRBD1
j_call: TRBJ2-7
clone_size: -
cdr3_aa: CSVEFETGGREQYF
cdr3_nt: TGCAGCGTTGAATTCGAGACAGGGGGACGTGAGCAGTACTTC

v_call: TRBV24-1
d_call: -
j_call: TRBJ1-2
clone_size: -
cdr3_aa: CATSPHRNHNYGYTF
cdr3_nt: TGTGCCACCAGCCCCCACAGGAATCATAACTATGGCTACACCTTC

v_call: TRBV9
d_call: TRBD1
j_call: TRBJ2-2
clone_size: -
cdr3_aa: CASSVVGGPNTGELFF
cdr3_nt: TGTGCCAGCAGCGTAGTAGGGGGCCCGAACACCGGGGAGCTGTTTTTT

v_call: TRBV6-5
d_call: -
j_call: TRBJ2-6
clone_size: -
cdr3_aa: CASSYSMTERSGANVLTF
cdr3_nt: TGTGCCAGCAGTTACTCGATGACGGAACGCTCTGGGGCCAACGTCCTGACTTTC

v_call: TRBV7-9
d_call: TRBD2
j_call: TRBJ2-4
clone_size: -
cdr3_aa: CASSPIAGENIQYF
cdr3_nt: TGTGCCAGCAGCCCAATTGCGGGGGAAAACATTCAGTACTTC

v_call: TRBV27
d_call: -
j_call: TRBJ2-3
clone_size: -
cdr3_aa: CASTPWGLYTDTQYF
cdr3_nt: TGTGCCAGCACCCCTTGGGGACTCTACACAGATACGCAGTATTTT

v_call: TRBV29-1
d_call: -
j_call: TRBJ2-7
clone_size: once
cdr3_aa: CSARREGEQYF
cdr3_nt: TGCAGCGCCCGGCGAGAGGGCGAGCAGTACTTC

v_call: TRBV28
d_call: -
j_call: TRBJ1-2
clone_size: -
cdr3_aa: CASSLVGANYGYTF
cdr3_nt: TGTGCCAGCAGTTTAGTGGGGGCAAACTATGGCTACACCTTC

v_call: TRBV6-2/TRBV6-3
d_call: TRBD1
j_call: TRBJ2-1
clone_size: -
cdr3_aa: CASSFTGGEDEQFF
cdr3_nt: TGTGCCAGCAGTTTCACAGGGGGCGAGGATGAGCAGTTCTTC

v_call: TRBV5-1
d_call: -
j_call: TRBJ2-5
clone_size: -
cdr3_aa: CASSPLTAQETQYF
cdr3_nt: TGCGCCAGCAGCCCCCTGACCGCCCAAGAGACCCAGTACTTC

v_call: TRBV9
d_call: -
j_call: TRBJ2-5
clone_size: -
cdr3_aa: CASSGGTEETQYF
cdr3_nt: TGTGCCAGCAGCGGCGGGACAGAAGAGACCCAGTACTTC

v_call: TRBV29-1
d_call: TRBD1
j_call: TRBJ1-5
clone_size: -
cdr3_aa: CSVLTGGGNQPQHF
cdr3_nt: TGCAGCGTCTTGACAGGGGGGGGCAATCAGCCCCAGCATTTT

v_call: TRBV30
d_call: -
j_call: TRBJ1-3
clone_size: -
cdr3_aa: CAWSGGNSGNTIYF
cdr3_nt: TGTGCCTGGAGCGGCGGGAACTCTGGAAACACCATATATTTT

v_call: TRBV4-1
d_call: TRBD1
j_call: TRBJ2-7
clone_size: -
cdr3_aa: CASSQEDREAHEQYF
cdr3_nt: TGCGCCAGCAGCCAAGAGGACAGGGAGGCCCACGAGCAGTACTTC

v_call: TRBV5-1
d_call: -
j_call: TRBJ2-2
clone_size: -
cdr3_aa: CASSLVSGELFF
cdr3_nt: TGCGCCAGCAGCTTGGTATCCGGGGAGCTGTTTTTT

v_call: TRBV27
d_call: -
j_call: TRBJ1-2
clone_size: -
cdr3_aa: CASSFSSGDANYGYTF
cdr3_nt: TGTGCCAGCAGTTTCTCATCCGGGGACGCGAACTATGGCTACACCTTC

v_call: TRBV28
d_call: TRBD2
j_call: TRBJ2-1
clone_size: once
cdr3_aa: CASSLSTSGGTNEQFF
cdr3_nt: TGTGCCAGCAGTTTAAGTACTAGCGGGGGGACTAATGAGCAGTTCTTC

v_call: TRBV12-3/TRBV12-4
d_call: TRBD2
j_call: TRBJ2-3
clone_size: -
cdr3_aa: CASSKLAGGPALVTQYF
cdr3_nt: TGTGCCAGCAGTAAACTAGCGGGGGGGCCCGCTCTTGTTACGCAGTATTTT

v_call: TRBV2
d_call: -
j_call: TRBJ2-3
clone_size: -
cdr3_aa: CASSEELTMDTQYF
cdr3_nt: TGTGCCAGCAGTGAAGAACTAACCATGGACACGCAGTATTTT

v_call: TRBV15
d_call: TRBD1
j_call: TRBJ2-1
clone_size: -
cdr3_aa: CATSRAGTGILNEQFF
cdr3_nt: TGTGCCACCAGCAGAGCCGGGACAGGGATTCTCAATGAGCAGTTCTTC

v_call: TRBV19
d_call: TRBD2
j_call: TRBJ2-2
clone_size: once
cdr3_aa: CASSTGLAGAPNTGELFF
cdr3_nt: TGTGCCAGTAGTACCGGACTAGCGGGAGCCCCGAACACCGGGGAGCTGTTTTTT

v_call: TRBV29-1
d_call: TRBD1
j_call: TRBJ2-4
clone_size: -
cdr3_aa: CSAQDRATKNIQYF
cdr3_nt: TGCAGCGCCCAGGACAGGGCTACCAAAAACATTCAGTACTTC

v_call: TRBV27
d_call: TRBD1
j_call: TRBJ1-5
clone_size: -
cdr3_aa: CASSEQGAKRQPQHF
cdr3_nt: TGTGCCAGCAGTGAACAGGGGGCGAAACGTCAGCCCCAGCATTTT

v_call: TRBV27
d_call: TRBD1
j_call: TRBJ2-3
clone_size: -
cdr3_aa: CASSSPGQGTDTQYF
cdr3_nt: TGTGCCAGCAGTTCTCCGGGACAGGGGACAGATACGCAGTATTTT

v_call: TRBV5-1
d_call: -
j_call: TRBJ1-1
clone_size: -
cdr3_aa: CASSLTGRTEAFF
cdr3_nt: TGCGCCAGCAGCTTGACAGGGAGAACTGAAGCTTTCTTT

v_call: TRBV10-3
d_call: TRBD1
j_call: TRBJ1-2
clone_size: -
cdr3_aa: CAISEPEGANYGYTF
cdr3_nt: TGTGCCATCAGTGAACCCGAGGGGGCCAACTATGGCTACACCTTC

v_call: TRBV29-1
d_call: -
j_call: TRBJ1-1
clone_size: -
cdr3_aa: CSVEGQRAGGAFF
cdr3_nt: TGCAGCGTAGAGGGGCAACGTGCCGGGGGAGCTTTCTTT

v_call: TRBV20-1
d_call: -
j_call: TRBJ2-3
clone_size: -
cdr3_aa: CSAQRRLLTDTQYF
cdr3_nt: TGCAGTGCGCAACGGCGGCTTCTCACAGATACGCAGTATTTT

v_call: TRBV27
d_call: TRBD1
j_call: TRBJ2-5
clone_size: -
cdr3_aa: CASSLIGTVGPETQYF
cdr3_nt: TGTGCCAGCAGTTTAATTGGGACAGTGGGACCGGAGACCCAGTACTTC

v_call: TRBV5-6
d_call: TRBD1
j_call: TRBJ1-2
clone_size: -
cdr3_aa: CASSQRRDREDGYTF
cdr3_nt: TGTGCCAGCAGCCAACGCCGGGACAGGGAGGATGGCTACACCTTC

v_call: TRBV13
d_call: TRBD1
j_call: TRBJ2-7
clone_size: few
cdr3_aa: CASSLRPGQSGYEQYF
cdr3_nt: TGTGCCAGCAGCTTGCGTCCGGGACAGAGTGGCTACGAGCAGTACTTC

v_call: TRBV4-1
d_call: -
j_call: TRBJ2-7
clone_size: -
cdr3_aa: CASSQVSGETSYEQYF
cdr3_nt: TGCGCCAGCAGCCAAGTCAGCGGTGAAACCTCCTACGAGCAGTACTTC

v_call: TRBV30
d_call: TRBD1
j_call: TRBJ1-5
clone_size: -
cdr3_aa: CAWSSSGTGGNQPQHF
cdr3_nt: TGTGCCTGGAGCTCTTCCGGGACAGGGGGCAATCAGCCCCAGCATTTT

v_call: TRBV27
d_call: -
j_call: TRBJ1-6
clone_size: once
cdr3_aa: CASSSKNSYNSPLHF
cdr3_nt: TGTGCCAGCAGTTCCAAAAACTCCTATAATTCACCCCTCCACTTT

v_call: TRBV20-1
d_call: -
j_call: TRBJ2-3
clone_size: -
cdr3_aa: CSARAPQGGDTQYF
cdr3_nt: TGCAGTGCTAGGGCCCCCCAGGGTGGGGATACGCAGTATTTT

v_call: TRBV7-9
d_call: -
j_call: TRBJ2-2
clone_size: -
cdr3_aa: CASSLESAAANTGELFF
cdr3_nt: TGTGCCAGCAGCTTAGAAAGCGCAGCAGCGAACACCGGGGAGCTGTTTTTT

v_call: TRBV19
d_call: TRBD2
j_call: TRBJ2-2
clone_size: -
cdr3_aa: CASSIVGGVNTGELFF
cdr3_nt: TGTGCCAGTAGTATCGTTGGGGGGGTGAACACCGGGGAGCTGTTTTTT

v_call: TRBV7-9
d_call: TRBD1
j_call: TRBJ2-1
clone_size: -
cdr3_aa: CASSLVWTGRIYNEQFF
cdr3_nt: TGTGCCAGCAGCTTAGTCTGGACAGGGAGAATCTACAATGAGCAGTTCTTC

v_call: TRBV2
d_call: -
j_call: TRBJ1-5
clone_size: -
cdr3_aa: CASSGQYDSNQPQHF
cdr3_nt: TGTGCCAGCAGTGGACAGTACGATAGCAATCAGCCCCAGCATTTT

v_call: TRBV13
d_call: -
j_call: TRBJ2-1
clone_size: -
cdr3_aa: CASSSGHYNEQFF
cdr3_nt: TGTGCCAGCAGCTCGGGCCATTACAATGAGCAGTTCTTC

v_call: TRBV3-1
d_call: -
j_call: TRBJ2-5
clone_size: -
cdr3_aa: CASSLQRSTSQETQYF
cdr3_nt: TGTGCCAGCAGCCTACAGCGATCAACCTCCCAAGAGACCCAGTACTTC

v_call: TRBV7-9
d_call: -
j_call: TRBJ2-3
clone_size: -
cdr3_aa: CASSSFTDTQYF
cdr3_nt: TGTGCCAGCAGCTCCTTCACAGATACGCAGTATTTT

v_call: TRBV7-3
d_call: -
j_call: TRBJ1-1
clone_size: -
cdr3_aa: CASSPTGGLTEAFF
cdr3_nt: TGTGCCAGCAGCCCCACGGGGGGCCTGACTGAAGCTTTCTTT

v_call: TRBV4-1
d_call: -
j_call: TRBJ2-5
clone_size: -
cdr3_aa: CASSQDVRGETQYF
cdr3_nt: TGCGCCAGCAGCCAAGATGTTCGGGGAGAGACCCAGTACTTC

v_call: TRBV9
d_call: -
j_call: TRBJ2-5
clone_size: once
cdr3_aa: CASSVGVASEETQYF
cdr3_nt: TGTGCCAGCAGCGTAGGGGTCGCTTCTGAAGAGACCCAGTACTTC

v_call: TRBV20-1
d_call: -
j_call: TRBJ2-7
clone_size: -
cdr3_aa: CSARDGYEQYF
cdr3_nt: TGCAGTGCTAGAGATGGATACGAGCAGTACTTC

v_call: TRBV29-1
d_call: -
j_call: TRBJ2-7
clone_size: once
cdr3_aa: CSVSGQPEQYF
cdr3_nt: TGCAGCGTTTCAGGACAGCCCGAGCAGTACTTC

v_call: TRBV4-2
d_call: -
j_call: TRBJ1-1
clone_size: few
cdr3_aa: CASSQGPNTEAFF
cdr3_nt: TGTGCCAGCAGCCAAGGCCCCAACACTGAAGCTTTCTTT